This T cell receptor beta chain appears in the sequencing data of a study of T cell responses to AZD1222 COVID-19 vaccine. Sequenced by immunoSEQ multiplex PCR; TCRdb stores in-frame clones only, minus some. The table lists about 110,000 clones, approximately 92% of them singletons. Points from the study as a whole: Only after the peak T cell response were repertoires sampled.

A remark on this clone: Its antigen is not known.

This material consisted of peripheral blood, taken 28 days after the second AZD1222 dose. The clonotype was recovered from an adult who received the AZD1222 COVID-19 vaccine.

This chain's CDR3 is CASSFWGGHSSHYEQYF. The CDR3 coding sequence is TGTGCCAGCAGCTTCTGGGGTGGGCATTCCTCCCACTACGAGCAGTACTTC. V is TRBV7-9 and J is TRBJ2-7; D remains ambiguous. The CDR3 loop spans 17 amino acids. Germline-derived CDR1 and CDR2 are SEHNR and FQNEAQ (reference sequence). Trimming removed 3 bases from V and 3 bases from J, with 21 bases in between.